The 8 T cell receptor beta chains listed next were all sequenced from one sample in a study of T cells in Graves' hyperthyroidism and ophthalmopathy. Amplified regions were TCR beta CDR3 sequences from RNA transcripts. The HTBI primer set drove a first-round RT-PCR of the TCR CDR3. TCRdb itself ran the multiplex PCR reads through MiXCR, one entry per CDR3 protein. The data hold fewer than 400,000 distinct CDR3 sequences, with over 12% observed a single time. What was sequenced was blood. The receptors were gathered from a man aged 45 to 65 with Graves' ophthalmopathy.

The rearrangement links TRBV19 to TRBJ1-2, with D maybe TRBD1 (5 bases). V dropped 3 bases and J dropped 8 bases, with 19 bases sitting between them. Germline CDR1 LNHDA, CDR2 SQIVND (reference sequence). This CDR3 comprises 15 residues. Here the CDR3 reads CASSMTVRGRQGYTF. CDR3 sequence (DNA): TGTGCCAGTAGTATGACAGTTAGGGGACGTCAGGGCTACACCTTC.

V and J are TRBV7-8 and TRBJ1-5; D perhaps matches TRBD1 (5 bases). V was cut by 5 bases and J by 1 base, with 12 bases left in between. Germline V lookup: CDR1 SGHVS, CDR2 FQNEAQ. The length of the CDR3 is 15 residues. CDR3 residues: CASSPGRDSNQPQHF. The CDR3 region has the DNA TGTGCCAGCAGCCCAGGCCGGGACAGCAATCAGCCCCAGCATTTT.

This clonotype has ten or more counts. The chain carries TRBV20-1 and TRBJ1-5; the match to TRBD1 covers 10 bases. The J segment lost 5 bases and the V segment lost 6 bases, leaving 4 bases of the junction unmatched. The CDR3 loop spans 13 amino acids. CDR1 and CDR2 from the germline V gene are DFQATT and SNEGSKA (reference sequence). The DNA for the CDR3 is TGCAGTGCAGGGGACAGGGGATATCAGCCCCAGCATTTT. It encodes CSAGDRGYQPQHF.

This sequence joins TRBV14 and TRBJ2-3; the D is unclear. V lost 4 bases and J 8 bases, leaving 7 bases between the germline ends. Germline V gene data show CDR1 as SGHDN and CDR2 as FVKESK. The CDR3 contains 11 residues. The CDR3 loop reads CASSRDGTQYF. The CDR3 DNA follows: TGTGCCAGCAGCCGAGACGGTACGCAGTATTTT.

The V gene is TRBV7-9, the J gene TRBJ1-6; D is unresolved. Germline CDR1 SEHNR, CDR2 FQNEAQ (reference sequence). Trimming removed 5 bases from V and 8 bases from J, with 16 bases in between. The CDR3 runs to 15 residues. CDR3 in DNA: TGTGCCAGCAGCGACACCGTGAGGAGCGATTCACCCCTCCACTTT. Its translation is CASSDTVRSDSPLHF.

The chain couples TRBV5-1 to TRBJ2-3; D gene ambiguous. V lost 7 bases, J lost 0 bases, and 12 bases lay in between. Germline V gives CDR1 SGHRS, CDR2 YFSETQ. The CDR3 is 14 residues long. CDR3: CASRNTLSTDTQYF. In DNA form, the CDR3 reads TGCGCCAGCCGGAATACCCTTAGCACAGATACGCAGTATTTT.

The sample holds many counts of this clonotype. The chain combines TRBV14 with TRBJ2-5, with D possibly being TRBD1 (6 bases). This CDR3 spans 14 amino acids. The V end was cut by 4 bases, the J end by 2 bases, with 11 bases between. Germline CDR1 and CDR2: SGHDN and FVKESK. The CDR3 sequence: CASSLGHRQETQYF. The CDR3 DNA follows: TGTGCCAGCAGCCTGGGACACCGTCAAGAGACCCAGTACTTC.

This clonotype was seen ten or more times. CDR3 sequence reads: CASSLLPGRLSTDTQYF. The CDR3 bases are TGTGCCAGCAGCTTGCTGCCGGGGAGGCTTAGCACAGATACGCAGTATTTT. V and J are TRBV5-5 and TRBJ2-3, with a possible D match to TRBD2 (6 bases). V lost 1 base to trimming and J lost 0 bases, with 15 bases between them. This CDR3 has 17 residues. From germline, CDR1 is SGHKS and CDR2 YYEKEE (reference sequence).